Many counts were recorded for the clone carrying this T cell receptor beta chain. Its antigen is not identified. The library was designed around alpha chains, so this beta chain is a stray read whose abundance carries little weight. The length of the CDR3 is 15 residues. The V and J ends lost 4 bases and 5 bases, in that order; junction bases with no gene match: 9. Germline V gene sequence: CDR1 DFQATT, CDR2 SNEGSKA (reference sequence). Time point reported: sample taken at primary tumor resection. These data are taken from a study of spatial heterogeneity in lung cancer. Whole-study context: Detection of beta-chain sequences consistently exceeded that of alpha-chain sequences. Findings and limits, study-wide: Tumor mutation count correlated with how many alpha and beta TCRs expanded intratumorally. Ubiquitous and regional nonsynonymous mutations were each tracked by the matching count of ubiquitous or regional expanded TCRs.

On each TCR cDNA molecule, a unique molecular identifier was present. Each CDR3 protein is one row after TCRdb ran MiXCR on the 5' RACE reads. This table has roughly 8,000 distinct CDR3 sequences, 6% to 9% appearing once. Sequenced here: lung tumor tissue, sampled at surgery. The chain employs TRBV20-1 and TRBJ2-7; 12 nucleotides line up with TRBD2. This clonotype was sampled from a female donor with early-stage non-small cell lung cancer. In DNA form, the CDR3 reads TGCAGTGCTACAAACCCGACTAGCGGGAGTGACGAGCAGTACTTC. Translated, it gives CSATNPTSGSDEQYF.